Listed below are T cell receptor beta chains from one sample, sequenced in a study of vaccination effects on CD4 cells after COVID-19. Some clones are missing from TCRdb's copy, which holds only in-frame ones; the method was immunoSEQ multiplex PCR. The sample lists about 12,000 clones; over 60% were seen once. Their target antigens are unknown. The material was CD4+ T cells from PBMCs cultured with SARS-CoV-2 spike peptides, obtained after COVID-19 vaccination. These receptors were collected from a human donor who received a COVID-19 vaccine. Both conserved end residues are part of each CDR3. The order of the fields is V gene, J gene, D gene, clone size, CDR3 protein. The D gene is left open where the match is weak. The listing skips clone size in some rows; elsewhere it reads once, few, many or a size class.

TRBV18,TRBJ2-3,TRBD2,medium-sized,CASSPGTSGVADTQYF
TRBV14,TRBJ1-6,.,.,CASSRGQTGNSPLHF
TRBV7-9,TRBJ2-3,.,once,CASSLGTGDTQYF
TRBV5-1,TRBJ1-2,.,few,CASSLGRQDYGYTF
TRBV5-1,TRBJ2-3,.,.,CASSSSGRTDTQYF
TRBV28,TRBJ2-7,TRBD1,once,CASSSPGTGSNEQYF
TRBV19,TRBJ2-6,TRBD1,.,CASSIGTGGALAGANVLTF
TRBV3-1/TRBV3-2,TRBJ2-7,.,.,CASSQVASNEQYF
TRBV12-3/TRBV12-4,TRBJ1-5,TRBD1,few,CASSWTGDQPQHF
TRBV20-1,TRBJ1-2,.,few,CRGRDYGYTF
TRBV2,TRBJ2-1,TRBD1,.,CASEGQVNEQFF
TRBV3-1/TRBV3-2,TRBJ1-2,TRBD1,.,CASSQDTSTGYYGYTF
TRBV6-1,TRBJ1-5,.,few,CASSENGSNQPQHF
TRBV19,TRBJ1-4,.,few,CASSIGAGGEKLFF
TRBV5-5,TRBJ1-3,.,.,CASSLQGGRNTIYF
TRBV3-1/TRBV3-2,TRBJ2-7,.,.,CASSGPAEQYF
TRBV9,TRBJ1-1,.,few,CASSVVDNTEAFF
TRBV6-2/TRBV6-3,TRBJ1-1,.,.,CASSPPTRVYTEAFF
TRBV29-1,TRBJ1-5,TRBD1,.,CSVLQGGFNQPQHF
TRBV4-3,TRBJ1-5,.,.,CASSPSLGTRSNQPQHF
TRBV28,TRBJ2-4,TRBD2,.,CASSPQRGLAKNIQYF
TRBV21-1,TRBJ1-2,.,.,CASSKRSNYGYTF
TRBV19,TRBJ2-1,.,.,CASSIFGTNEQFF
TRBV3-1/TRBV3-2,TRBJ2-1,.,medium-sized,CASSQDVRPSYNEQFF
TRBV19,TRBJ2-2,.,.,CASSMDRTGELFF
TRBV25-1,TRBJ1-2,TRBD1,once,CASSPDRGLSGYTF
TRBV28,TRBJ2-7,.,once,CASSPSVFPFYEQYF
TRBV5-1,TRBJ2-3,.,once,CASSLAQGGTDTQYF
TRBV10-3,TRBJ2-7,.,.,CAISESGREGEQYF
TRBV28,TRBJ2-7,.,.,CASSFVWGRSYEQYF
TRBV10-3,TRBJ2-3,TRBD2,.,CAISGLAGSTDTQYF
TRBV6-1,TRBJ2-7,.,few,CASSEYEDSYEQYF
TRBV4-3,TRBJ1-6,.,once,CASSQDVRNSPLHF
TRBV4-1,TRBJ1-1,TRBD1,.,CASSQDGRGTEAFF
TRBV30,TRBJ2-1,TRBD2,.,CAWKRAGGLGEQFF
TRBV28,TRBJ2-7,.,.,CASWGQTYEQYF
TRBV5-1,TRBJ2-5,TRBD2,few,CASSLAIAGGPQETQYF
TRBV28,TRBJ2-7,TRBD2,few,CASSIGGSGYEQYF
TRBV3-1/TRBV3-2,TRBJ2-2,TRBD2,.,CASSQEKRGHTGELFF
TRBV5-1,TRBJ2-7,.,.,CASSLDATYEQYF